A single sample is the source of the 32 T cell receptor beta chains below, sequenced in a study of blood T cell repertoires in COVID-19. The protocol was immunoSEQ multiplex PCR, while the TCRdb copy is restricted to in-frame clones and leaves out a portion. The profile shows fewer than 350,000 clones, 86% of them singletons. The material sequenced was peripheral blood. These receptors were collected from a woman aged 25 to 45 with COVID-19, enrolled during active disease.

This chain joins TRBV5-1 and TRBJ2-2, with TRBD2 identical over 7 bases. Germline lookup yields CDR1 SGHRS and CDR2 YFSETQ. With 7 bases clipped from V and 4 bases from J, the junction kept 7 bases outside the gene matches. CDR3 length: 14 residues. The CDR3 coding sequence is TGCGCCAGCGGGGGAGGGGTTTTCACCGGGGAGCTGTTTTTT. Encoded protein: CASGGGVFTGELFF.

The genes are TRBV4-1 and TRBJ2-3; 13 bases line up with TRBD2. Germline values: CDR1 MGHRA, CDR2 YSYEKL. V trimming: 5 bases; J trimming: 2 bases; junction bases outside the gene matches: 4. The length of the CDR3 is 16 residues. The CDR3, as DNA: TGCGCCAGCAGCAGTACTAGCGGGGGGGTCACAGATACGCAGTATTTT. This sequence encodes CASSSTSGGVTDTQYF.

This clone was picked up one time. The chain links TRBV21-1 to TRBJ1-4; the D call TRBD1 from the table was never checked on the DNA. TRBV21-1 is shown as a pseudogene. The CDR3 totals 17 residues. The CDR3 nucleotides read TGTGCCAGCAGATACGACAGGGCCCCGGCGACTAATGAAAAACTGTTTTTT. This encodes CASRYDRAPATNEKLFF.

J is TRBJ2-6 and V is TRBV7-9; D possibly corresponds to TRBD2 (5 bases). This CDR3 has 14 amino acids. Trimming cost V 5 bases and J 1 base, with 6 bases left between them. Per the germline V gene, CDR1 is SEHNR and CDR2 is FQNEAQ (reference sequence). For the CDR3, the DNA is TGTGCCAGCAGCCGGGATTCTGGGGCCAACGTCCTGACTTTC. This encodes CASSRDSGANVLTF.

J is TRBJ1-2 and V is TRBV3-1 (or the pseudogene TRBV3-2); 9 bases match TRBD1. Germline V lookup: CDR1 LGHDT, CDR2 YNNKEL (reference sequence). The CDR3 is 15 amino acids. With V trimmed by 4 bases and J by 4 bases, 7 bases remained unmatched. The CDR3 bases are TGTGCCAGCAGCCTTGCTGGGACAGGGCTCTATGGCTACACCTTC. Amino acid sequence: CASSLAGTGLYGYTF.

The chain carries TRBV5-1 and TRBJ1-1; TRBD1 is a possible D gene (5 bases). The CDR3 has 15 residues. The germline gives CDR1 SGHRS, CDR2 YFSETQ. The V end was cut by 0 bases, the J end by 3 bases, with 12 bases between. For the CDR3, the DNA is TGCGCCAGCAGCTTGGAACCAGGGAGGGACACTGAAGCTTTCTTT. This encodes CASSLEPGRDTEAFF.

This chain uses TRBV4-1 with TRBJ2-3, with TRBD1 identical over 8 bases. Germline V gene data show CDR1 as MGHRA and CDR2 as YSYEKL. V dropped 4 bases and J dropped 3; count of bases not matched to a gene: 12. The CDR3 is 17 amino acids. The chain's CDR3 is CASSPLQGTGLTDTQYF. For the CDR3, the DNA is TGCGCCAGCAGCCCATTGCAGGGGACAGGCCTTACAGATACGCAGTATTTT.

The chain uses TRBV4-1 and TRBJ1-5; D not certain. Germline V gene lookup returns CDR1 MGHRA and CDR2 YSYEKL. The CDR3 consists of 13 residues. V lost 3 bases to trimming and J lost 7 bases, with 10 bases between them. The CDR3: CASSQGLQQPQHF. The CDR3 DNA reads as TGCGCCAGCAGCCAGGGTTTACAGCAGCCCCAGCATTTT.

This CDR3 is CASSPNAGNEQFF. The CDR3 DNA is TGTGCCAGTAGTCCTAATGCAGGTAATGAGCAGTTCTTC. V is TRBV19 and J is TRBJ2-1; no clear D. Trimming left V 5 bases short and J 7 bases short, with 12 bases between. This CDR3 contains 13 residues. From germline, CDR1 is LNHDA and CDR2 SQIVND (reference sequence).

This chain uses TRBV6-4 with TRBJ2-1; 9 nucleotides match TRBD2. CDR3 length: 15 amino acids. The V gene end was trimmed by 8 bases and the J gene end by 8 bases; junction bases not matched to a gene: 13. Germline V gene sequence: CDR1 MRHNA, CDR2 SNTAGT. Here the CDR3 reads CASGKAGGPMDEQFF. CDR3 sequence (DNA): TGTGCCAGCGGAAAGGCGGGGGGGCCGATGGATGAGCAGTTCTTC.

The V and J genes are TRBV13 and TRBJ2-7, with D perhaps TRBD2 (6 bases). CDR3 length: 15 residues. The V end lost 5 bases, the J end lost 5 bases, and 19 bases lay between the germline ends. The germline V gene encodes CDR1 PRHDT and CDR2 FYEKMQ (reference sequence). Here the CDR3 reads CASSPTGRTRDEQYF. CDR3 DNA sequence: TGTGCCAGCAGCCCCACGGGGAGGACCCGGGACGAGCAGTACTTC.

This clone occurred a few times. This chain connects TRBV9 to TRBJ2-2; TRBD2 matches 9 bases. The CDR3 totals 17 residues. V lost 2 bases and J lost 0; bases outside the gene matches: 5. Germline V gives CDR1 SGDLS, CDR2 YYNGEE. The DNA of the CDR3 is TGTGCCAGCAGCGTCCCATTAGCGGGGGCGAACACCGGGGAGCTGTTTTTT. It yields the protein CASSVPLAGANTGELFF.

The chain links TRBV4-1 to TRBJ1-2, with TRBD1 identical over 8 bases. Germline loops: CDR1 MGHRA, CDR2 YSYEKL. The V gene end was trimmed by 0 bases and the J gene end by 5 bases; junction bases not matched to a gene: 8. The CDR3 is 16 residues long. CDR3 region: CASSQDLRTGWYGYTF. The CDR3 nucleotides are TGCGCCAGCAGCCAAGATCTAAGGACAGGGTGGTATGGCTACACCTTC.

The V and J genes are TRBV13 and TRBJ1-2; 8 nucleotides align to TRBD1. Germline lookup yields CDR1 PRHDT and CDR2 FYEKMQ (reference sequence). The CDR3 spans 14 residues. J lost 8 bases, V lost 0 bases, and 5 bases had no gene match. The CDR3 loop is CASSLGDRERGYTF. Here the CDR3 DNA reads TGTGCCAGCAGCTTAGGGGACAGGGAACGGGGCTACACCTTC.

V gene TRBV4-2 combines with J gene TRBJ1-2; 8 bases align to TRBD1. Germline CDR1 reads LGHNA; CDR2 reads YNFKEQ. This CDR3 spans 15 amino acids. With V trimmed by 3 bases and J by 4 bases, 7 bases remained unmatched. The CDR3 DNA sequence: TGTGCCAGCAGCCAGAGAGACAGGGGCCTCTATGGCTACACCTTC. Translated, it gives CASSQRDRGLYGYTF.

This chain connects TRBV6-1 to TRBJ2-7; 7 bases line up with TRBD2. The CDR3 runs to 16 residues. Germline CDR1 MNHNS, CDR2 SASEGT. V dropped 1 base and J dropped 3; count of bases not matched to a gene: 9. CDR3 bases: TGTGCCAGCAGTGAAGTAGCGGGCCCCAACCTCTACGAGCAGTACTTC. Translation gives CASSEVAGPNLYEQYF.

The gene calls are TRBV19 and TRBJ1-1, with D possibly being TRBD1 (5 bases). Trimming shortened V by 7 bases and J by 10 bases, and 13 bases separated the two germline ends. In germline, CDR1 is LNHDA, CDR2 SQIVND (reference sequence). This CDR3 comprises 11 residues. The CDR3 region has the DNA TGTGCCAGTACCGACAGAATGGGAGCTTTCTTT. Translation gives CASTDRMGAFF. The whole variable domain, remainder taken from reference TRBV19 and TRBJ1-1, is DGGITQSPKYLFRKEGQNVTLSCEQNLNHDAMYWYRQDPGQGLRLIYYSQIVNDFQKGDIAEGYSVSREKKESFPLTVTSAQKNPTAFYLCASTDRMGAFFGQGTRLTVV.

The chain carries TRBV19 and TRBJ2-7; 9 nucleotides align to TRBD2. Looked up from germline, CDR1 is LNHDA and CDR2 is SQIVND (reference sequence). V lost 5 bases, J lost 3 bases, and 8 bases stayed unmatched. The CDR3 extends over 15 amino acids. The DNA for the CDR3 is TGTGCCAGTAGTCCATCTAGCGGGGCTTTCTACGAGCAGTACTTC. Translating it yields CASSPSSGAFYEQYF.

The gene calls are TRBV5-5 and TRBJ1-1, with 8 positions matching TRBD1. The CDR3 sequence is 15 residues long. The junction had 7 bases not matched to a gene; V was cut back by 2 bases and J by 4 bases. Germline CDR1 SGHKS, CDR2 YYEKEE (reference sequence). DNA of the CDR3: TGTGCCAGCAGCTTTCCTTGGACAGGGTCCACTGAAGCTTTCTTT. As protein: CASSFPWTGSTEAFF.

The chain employs TRBV5-8 and TRBJ2-4, with a weak D call TRBD1 (6 bases). The germline V and J ends were trimmed by 4 bases and 8 bases, with 19 bases remaining between them. The length of the CDR3 is 15 residues. CDR1 and CDR2 from the germline V gene are SGHTS and YDEGEE. This chain's CDR3 is CASSPSWTEVYIQYF. The CDR3, as DNA: TGTGCCAGCAGCCCGTCCTGGACAGAGGTATACATTCAGTACTTC.

Regarding this clone: Sequence at one end of the junction differs from germline and may be a read error. V usage is TRBV30 and J usage is TRBJ1-1, with D possibly TRBD1 on 5 matching bases. This CDR3 contains 13 residues. Germline CDR1 is GTSNPN and CDR2 is SVGIG (reference sequence). The CDR3 nucleotides read TGTGCCTGGAGCCTCTCAGGGAACCCTGAAGCTTTCTTT. Amino acids: CAWSLSGNPEAFF.

Worth noting for this clone: Mismatch with germline at one junction end may stem from a read error. The rearrangement links TRBV7-6 to TRBJ2-3, with TRBD2 as a possible D gene (6 bases). Germline V gives CDR1 SGHVS, CDR2 FNYEAQ. CDR3 length: 16 amino acids. The CDR3 DNA follows: TGTGCCAGCAGCGTAGCGACTAGGGCGGTCACAGATACGCAGTATTTT. Amino acids: CASSVATRAVTDTQYF.

The chain joins TRBV10-1 to TRBJ1-1, with 10 bases aligning to TRBD1. Germline-derived CDR1 and CDR2 are WNHNN and SYGVQD (reference sequence). The CDR3 is 14 residues long. V shed 2 bases, J shed 5 bases, and the junction held 2 bases outside the gene matches. The CDR3 DNA is TGCGCCAGCAGTGAGCGGACAGGGGGGACTGAAGCTTTCTTT. Amino acids: CASSERTGGTEAFF.

The V gene is TRBV5-6, the J gene TRBJ2-1; D perhaps matches TRBD2 (5 bases). The V and J ends lost 2 bases and 7 bases respectively, with 13 bases between them. Germline CDR1 is SGHDT and CDR2 is YYEEEE. The length of the CDR3 is 14 residues. This chain's CDR3 is CASSFLALRNEQFF. For the CDR3, the DNA is TGTGCCAGCAGCTTTCTAGCCCTTAGGAATGAGCAGTTCTTC.

The table lists this clone with many counts. The chain joins TRBV10-2 to TRBJ1-5; no clear D gene. CDR3 length equals 13 residues. V was pared by 4 bases and J by 4 bases, with 8 bases between. Germline assignment: CDR1 WSHSY and CDR2 SAAADI. The CDR3 DNA is TGCGCCAGCAGTGTCTCGGGGAATCAGCCCCAGCATTTT. Translation gives CASSVSGNQPQHF.

The chain carries TRBV21-1 and TRBJ1-4. TRBV21-1 is annotated as a pseudogene. CDR3 length: 13 residues. The CDR3 here is CASKIFLGGTHFF. CDR3 in DNA: TGTGCCAGCAAAATTTTCCTAGGAGGGACTCACTTTTTT.

The chain joins TRBV12-5 to TRBJ1-5; 8 positions agree with TRBD1. The J segment lost 1 base and the V segment lost 6 bases, leaving 8 bases of the junction unmatched. The CDR3 consists of 16 residues. Germline CDR1 is LGHNT and CDR2 is FRNRAP. In DNA, the CDR3 is TGTGCTAGTGGGCGTTCAGGGGGCAGAAGCAATCAGCCCCAGCATTTT. Residues: CASGRSGGRSNQPQHF.

The chain uses TRBV14 and TRBJ2-7; 7 bases match TRBD1. Germline loops: CDR1 SGHDN, CDR2 FVKESK. V lost 4 bases and J lost 6; bases outside the gene matches: 6. The CDR3 extends over 13 amino acids. In DNA form, the CDR3 reads TGTGCCAGCAGCCTATTGACAGGGTCCGAGCAGTACTTC. It yields the protein CASSLLTGSEQYF.

The chain employs TRBV18 and TRBJ1-2, with TRBD1 identical over 10 bases. V was pared by 3 bases and J by 8 bases, with 3 bases of the junction left unmatched. The CDR3 length is 13 residues. CDR1 KGHSH and CDR2 LQKENI come from the germline V gene. CDR3 protein: CASSPDRGQGYTF. CDR3 DNA: TGTGCCAGCTCACCCGACAGGGGGCAAGGCTACACCTTC.

This clone was counted a single time. The chain is built from TRBV5-1 and TRBJ2-5, with 11 nucleotides matching TRBD2. With V trimmed by 6 bases and J by 0 bases, 4 bases remained unmatched. The germline V gene has CDR1 SGHRS and CDR2 YFSETQ. This CDR3 is 15 amino acids long. CDR3 in amino acids: CASTSGGSYQETQYF. The CDR3 nucleotides read TGCGCCAGCACTAGCGGGGGGTCTTACCAAGAGACCCAGTACTTC.

This chain connects TRBV4-1 to TRBJ2-1; D remains ambiguous. The germline gives CDR1 MGHRA, CDR2 YSYEKL. The V end was cut by 4 bases, the J end by 4 bases, with 5 bases between. This CDR3 has 12 residues. The CDR3 nucleotides read TGCGCCAGCAGCCGGGCTTACAATGAGCAGTTCTTC. It codes for CASSRAYNEQFF.

This chain uses TRBV6-5 with TRBJ2-3; 12 positions match TRBD2. Germline lookup yields CDR1 MNHEY and CDR2 SVGAGI. This CDR3 has 15 residues. Trimming cost V 4 bases and J 6 bases; bases outside gene matches: 5. CDR3 residues: CASSLTSGGGDTQYF. The CDR3 nucleotides read TGTGCCAGCAGTTTGACTAGCGGGGGCGGGGATACGCAGTATTTT.